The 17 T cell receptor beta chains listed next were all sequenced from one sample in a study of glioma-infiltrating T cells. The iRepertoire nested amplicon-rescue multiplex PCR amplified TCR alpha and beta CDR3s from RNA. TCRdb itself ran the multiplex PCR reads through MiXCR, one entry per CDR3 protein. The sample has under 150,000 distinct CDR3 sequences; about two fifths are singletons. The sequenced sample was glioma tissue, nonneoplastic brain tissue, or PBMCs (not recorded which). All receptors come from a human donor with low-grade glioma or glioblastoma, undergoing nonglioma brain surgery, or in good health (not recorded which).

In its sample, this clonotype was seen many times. CDR3 nucleotides: TGTGCCAGCAGTCCCACCGGGTTTAGCAATCAGCCCCAGCATTTT. Its protein is CASSPTGFSNQPQHF. The chain couples TRBV27 to TRBJ1-5; D ambiguous. Germline V gene sequence: CDR1 MNHEY, CDR2 SMNVEV (reference sequence). Trimming removed 5 bases at V and 0 bases at J, with 11 bases between. The length of the CDR3 is 15 residues.

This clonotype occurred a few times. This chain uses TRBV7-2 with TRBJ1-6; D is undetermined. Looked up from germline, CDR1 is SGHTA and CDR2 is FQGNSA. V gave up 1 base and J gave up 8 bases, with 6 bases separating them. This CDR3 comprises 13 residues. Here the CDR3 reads CASSLDGDSPLHF. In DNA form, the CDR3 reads TGTGCCAGCAGCTTAGACGGGGATTCACCCCTCCACTTT.

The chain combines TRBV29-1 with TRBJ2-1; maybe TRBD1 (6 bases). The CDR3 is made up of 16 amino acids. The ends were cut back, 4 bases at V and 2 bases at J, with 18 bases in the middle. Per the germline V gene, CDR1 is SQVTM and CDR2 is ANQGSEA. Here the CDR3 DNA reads TGCAGCGTTGCCAAGAACCAAAGGACAGCCTACAATGAGCAGTTCTTC. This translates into CSVAKNQRTAYNEQFF.

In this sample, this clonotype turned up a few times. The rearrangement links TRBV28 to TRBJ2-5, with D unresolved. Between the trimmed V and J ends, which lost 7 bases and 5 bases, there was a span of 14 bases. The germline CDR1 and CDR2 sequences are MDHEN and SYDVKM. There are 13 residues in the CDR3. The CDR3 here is CASTQITGETQYF. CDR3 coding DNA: TGTGCCAGCACCCAAATAACCGGGGAGACCCAGTACTTC.

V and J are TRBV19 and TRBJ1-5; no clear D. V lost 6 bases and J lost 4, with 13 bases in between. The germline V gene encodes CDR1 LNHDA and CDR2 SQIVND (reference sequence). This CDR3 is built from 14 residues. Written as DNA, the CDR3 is TGTGCCAGTAGGATCGCTCACACTAATCAGCCCCAGCATTTT. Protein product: CASRIAHTNQPQHF. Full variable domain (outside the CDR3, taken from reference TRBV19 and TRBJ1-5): DGGITQSPKYLFRKEGQNVTLSCEQNLNHDAMYWYRQDPGQGLRLIYYSQIVNDFQKGDIAEGYSVSREKKESFPLTVTSAQKNPTAFYLCASRIAHTNQPQHFGDGTRLSIL.

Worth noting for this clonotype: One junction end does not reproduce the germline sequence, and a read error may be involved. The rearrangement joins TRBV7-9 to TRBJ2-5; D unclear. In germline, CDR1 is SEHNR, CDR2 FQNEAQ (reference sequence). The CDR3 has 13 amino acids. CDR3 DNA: TGTGCCCGCAGCTTAAATCCAGGAGAGACCCAGTACTTC. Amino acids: CARSLNPGETQYF.

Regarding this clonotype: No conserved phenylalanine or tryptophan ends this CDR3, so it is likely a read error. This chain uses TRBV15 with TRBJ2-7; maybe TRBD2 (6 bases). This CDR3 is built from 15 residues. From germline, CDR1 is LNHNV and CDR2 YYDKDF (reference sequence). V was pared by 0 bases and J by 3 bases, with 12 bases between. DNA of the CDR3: TGTGCCACCAGCAGAGACCCGGGACTGATCTACGAGCAGTACCTC. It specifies CATSRDPGLIYEQYL.

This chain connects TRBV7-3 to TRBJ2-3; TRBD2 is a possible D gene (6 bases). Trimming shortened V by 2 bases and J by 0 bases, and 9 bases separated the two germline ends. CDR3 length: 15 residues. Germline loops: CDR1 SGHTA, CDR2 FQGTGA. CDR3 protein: CASSLVAASTDTQYF. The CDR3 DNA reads TGTGCCAGCAGCTTAGTAGCGGCTAGCACAGATACGCAGTATTTT.

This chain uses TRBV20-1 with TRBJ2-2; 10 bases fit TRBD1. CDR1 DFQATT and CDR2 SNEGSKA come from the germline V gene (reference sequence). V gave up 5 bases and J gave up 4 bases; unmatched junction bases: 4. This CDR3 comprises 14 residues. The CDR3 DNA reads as TGCAGTGCTTTGGACAGGGGGTCCACCGGGGAGCTGTTTTTT. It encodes CSALDRGSTGELFF.

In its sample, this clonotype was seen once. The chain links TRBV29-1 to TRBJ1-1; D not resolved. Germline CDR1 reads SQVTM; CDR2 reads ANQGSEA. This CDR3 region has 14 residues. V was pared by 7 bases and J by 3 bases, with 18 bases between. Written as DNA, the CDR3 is TGCAGCGCCCCTACGGATGGTTGGGACACTGAAGCTTTCTTT. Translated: CSAPTDGWDTEAFF.

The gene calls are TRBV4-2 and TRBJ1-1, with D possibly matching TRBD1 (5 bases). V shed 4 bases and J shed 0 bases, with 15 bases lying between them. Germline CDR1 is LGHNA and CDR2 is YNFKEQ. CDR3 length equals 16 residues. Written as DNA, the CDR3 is TGTGCCAGCAGCCCTTTACAGGTTCCCTTGAACACTGAAGCTTTCTTT. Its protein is CASSPLQVPLNTEAFF.

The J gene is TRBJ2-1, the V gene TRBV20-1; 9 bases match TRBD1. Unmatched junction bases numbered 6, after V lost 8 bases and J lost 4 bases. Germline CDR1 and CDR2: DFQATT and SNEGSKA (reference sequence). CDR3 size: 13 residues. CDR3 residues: CSTRTGDYNEQFF. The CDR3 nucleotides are TGCAGTACAAGGACAGGGGATTACAATGAGCAGTTCTTC.

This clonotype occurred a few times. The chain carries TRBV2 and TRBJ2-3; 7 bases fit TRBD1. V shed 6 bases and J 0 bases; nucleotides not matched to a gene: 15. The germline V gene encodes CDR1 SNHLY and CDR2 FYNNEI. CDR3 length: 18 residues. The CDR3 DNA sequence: TGTGCCAGCAGGACCCGGGACAGCCTCTTCGGCAGCACAGATACGCAGTATTTT. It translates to CASRTRDSLFGSTDTQYF.

Here the CDR3 DNA reads TGTGCCAGCAGTGTGTTGGGAGGAGATCAGCCCCAGCATTTT. It codes for CASSVLGGDQPQHF. V gene TRBV2 combines with J gene TRBJ1-5; D not certain. The V end lost 4 bases, the J end lost 5 bases, and 12 bases lay between the germline ends. The germline V gene encodes CDR1 SNHLY and CDR2 FYNNEI. The CDR3 has 14 amino acids.

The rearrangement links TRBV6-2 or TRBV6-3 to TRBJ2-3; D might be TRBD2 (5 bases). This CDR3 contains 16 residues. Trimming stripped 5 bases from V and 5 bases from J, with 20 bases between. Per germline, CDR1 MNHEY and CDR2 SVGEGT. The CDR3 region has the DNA TGTGCCAGCAGTGGACCTCTAGCCGGGGTTGGAGATACGCAGTATTTT. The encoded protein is CASSGPLAGVGDTQYF.

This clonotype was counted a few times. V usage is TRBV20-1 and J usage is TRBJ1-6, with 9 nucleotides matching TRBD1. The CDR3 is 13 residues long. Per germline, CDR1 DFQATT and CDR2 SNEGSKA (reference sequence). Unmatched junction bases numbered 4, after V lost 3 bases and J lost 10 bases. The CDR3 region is CSASPGQGSPLHF. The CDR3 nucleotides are TGCAGTGCTAGTCCGGGACAGGGCTCACCCCTCCACTTT.

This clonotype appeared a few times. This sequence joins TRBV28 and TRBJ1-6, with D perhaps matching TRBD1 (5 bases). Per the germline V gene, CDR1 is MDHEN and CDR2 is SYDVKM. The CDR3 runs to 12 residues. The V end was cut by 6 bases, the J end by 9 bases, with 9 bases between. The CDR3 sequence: CASSPGRSPLHF. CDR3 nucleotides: TGTGCCAGCAGCCCGGGGCGTTCACCCCTCCACTTT. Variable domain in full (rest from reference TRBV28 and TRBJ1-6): DVKVTQSSRYLVKRTGEKVFLECVQDMDHENMFWYRQDPGLGLRLIYFSYDVKMKEKGDIPEGYSVSREKKERFSLILESASTNQTSMYLCASSPGRSPLHFGNGTRLTVT.